These 29 T cell receptor beta chains came from one sample sequenced in a study of regulatory and conventional T cells in RAG deficiency. Blood CD4+ CD25-low CD127-high conventional T cells supplied the genomic DNA template. The table came from immunoSEQ multiplex PCR; TCRdb's copy has only in-frame clones and leaves some out. The repertoire holds fewer than 40,000 clones, about 96% seen once, with roughly 0.35% in the top ten. This same sample was also taken into another study, of regulatory T cells. In that study: Primers: 52 TRBV forward and 13 TRBJ reverse.

The specimen sequenced was CD25- CD4+ T cells sorted from blood. The receptor set was obtained from a human donor in good health.

This chain uses TRBV30 with TRBJ2-3; 8 bases line up with TRBD1. The CDR3 length is 15 residues. V gave up 3 bases and J gave up 2 bases; unmatched junction bases: 7. CDR1 is GTSNPN, CDR2 SVGIG, per germline (reference sequence). Here the CDR3 DNA reads TGTGCCTGGAGCACCAGGGGGCTATTCACAGATACGCAGTATTTT. Translated: CAWSTRGLFTDTQYF.

The chain joins TRBV20-1 to TRBJ1-4; 8 nucleotides align to TRBD1. Losses at the gene ends were 6 bases for V and 10 bases for J; bases not matched to a gene: 4. Per germline, CDR1 DFQATT and CDR2 SNEGSKA (reference sequence). The CDR3 length is 11 residues. The CDR3 DNA follows: TGCAGTGCCCCCGGACAGGGAAAACTGTTTTTT. Amino acids: CSAPGQGKLFF.

The V and J genes are TRBV19 and TRBJ2-1, with 8 bases that match TRBD1. There are 19 residues in the CDR3. Germline V CDR1 and CDR2: LNHDA, SQIVND (reference sequence). V lost 4 bases to trimming and J lost 7 bases; unmatched junction nucleotides: 21. In DNA form, the CDR3 reads TGTGCCAGTAGTACACCACCTAGGACAGGGACCTTCCGACTTAATGAGCAGTTCTTC. Translated, it gives CASSTPPRTGTFRLNEQFF.

The CDR3 region has the DNA TGTGCCAGCAGTGCGGGACGGAGAGTTACCTACGAGCAGTACTTC. Translated: CASSAGRRVTYEQYF. The V gene is TRBV6-5, the J gene TRBJ2-7; D might be TRBD2 (6 bases). Between the trimmed V and J ends, which lost 5 bases and 2 bases, there was a span of 16 bases. This CDR3 is 15 amino acids long. Germline CDR1 and CDR2: MNHEY and SVGAGI.

This rearrangement joins TRBV5-6 to TRBJ2-3; the match to TRBD1 covers 9 bases. From germline, CDR1 is SGHDT and CDR2 YYEEEE. V lost 4 bases and J lost 8; bases outside the gene matches: 11. The CDR3 extends over 15 amino acids. Here the CDR3 DNA reads TGTGCCAGCAGCCTGGGACAGGGAAGAGGGAGTACGCAGTATTTT. Its protein is CASSLGQGRGSTQYF. The full variable domain, completed using reference TRBV5-6 and TRBJ2-3, is DAGVTQSPTHLIKTRGQQVTLRCSPKSGHDTVSWYQQALGQGPQFIFQYYEEEERQRGNFPDRFSGHQFPNYSSELNVNALLLGDSALYLCASSLGQGRGSTQYFGPGTRLTVL.

V and J are TRBV28 and TRBJ1-5, with D possibly being TRBD1 (5 bases). Trimming left V 10 bases short and J 2 bases short, with 12 bases between. The CDR3 loop spans 13 amino acids. Germline CDR1 and CDR2: MDHEN and SYDVKM. The CDR3 coding sequence is TGTGCCACCCAACAGGTGCGCAATCAGCCCCAGCATTTT. As protein: CATQQVRNQPQHF.

V usage is TRBV18 and J usage is TRBJ1-1; 8 nucleotides align to TRBD1. The J segment lost 2 bases and the V segment lost 3 bases, leaving 8 bases of the junction unmatched. Germline CDR1 is KGHSH and CDR2 is LQKENI. The CDR3 runs to 16 residues. The CDR3 DNA reads TGTGCCAGCTCACCTTTGATCGGACAGGGAAACACTGAAGCTTTCTTT. It encodes CASSPLIGQGNTEAFF. Filled out from reference TRBV18 and TRBJ1-1, the complete variable domain reads NAGVMQNPRHLVRRRGQEARLRCSPMKGHSHVYWYRQLPEEGLKFMVYLQKENIIDESGMPKERFSAEFPKEGPSILRIQQVVRGDSAAYFCASSPLIGQGNTEAFFGQGTRLTVV.

The gene calls are TRBV30 and TRBJ2-7, with a weak D call TRBD1 (5 bases). The CDR3 is made up of 13 amino acids. V shed 2 bases and J shed 0 bases, with 8 bases lying between them. Looked up from germline, CDR1 is GTSNPN and CDR2 is SVGIG (reference sequence). CDR3 DNA: TGTGCCTGGAGTCGACAGAGCTCCTACGAGCAGTACTTC. Translation gives CAWSRQSSYEQYF. Combining the CDR3 with reference TRBV30 and TRBJ2-7 gives the whole variable domain SQTIHQWPATLVQPVGSPLSLECTVEGTSNPNLYWYRQAAGRGLQLLFYSVGIGQISSEVPQNLSASRPQDRQFILSSKKLLLSDSGFYLCAWSRQSSYEQYFGPGTRLTVT.

V usage is TRBV6-1 and J usage is TRBJ2-1; 7 positions match TRBD2. CDR1 is MNHNS and CDR2 is SASEGT in the germline V gene. This CDR3 has 14 residues. V shed 8 bases and J 4 bases; nucleotides not matched to a gene: 8. The CDR3 region has the DNA TGTGCCAGCGTGGGAGCGGGAACATACAATGAGCAGTTCTTC. As protein: CASVGAGTYNEQFF.

The V and J genes are TRBV7-9 and TRBJ1-1, with TRBD1 as a possible D gene (6 bases). The germline V and J ends were trimmed by 6 bases and 1 base, with 9 bases remaining between them. Germline CDR1 is SEHNR and CDR2 is FQNEAQ (reference sequence). CDR3 length equals 13 residues. The CDR3 spells CASRPDRNTEAFF. DNA of the CDR3: TGTGCCAGCAGACCGGACAGGAACACTGAAGCTTTCTTT.

The chain links TRBV2 to TRBJ2-3, with 8 bases fitting TRBD1. Trimming took 2 bases from V and 5 from J; bases not matched to a gene: 18. The CDR3 is 19 residues long. CDR1 is SNHLY, CDR2 FYNNEI, per germline. The CDR3 bases are TGTGCCAGCAGTGAAAGGGCTTCCTGGGGCAGGGGGCAGGGAGATACGCAGTATTTT. It encodes CASSERASWGRGQGDTQYF.

This chain joins TRBV4-2 and TRBJ2-2; TRBD2 matches 7 bases. The CDR3 loop spans 15 amino acids. Germline V CDR1 and CDR2: LGHNA, YNFKEQ. V lost 1 base and J lost 5; bases outside the gene matches: 4. Written as DNA, the CDR3 is TGTGCCAGCAGCCAAGGCGGGAGTGAAACCGGGGAGCTGTTTTTT. Its protein product is CASSQGGSETGELFF.

The V and J genes are TRBV27 and TRBJ1-2; D uncertain. Per germline, CDR1 MNHEY and CDR2 SMNVEV (reference sequence). The CDR3 has 14 amino acids. The ends were cut back, 3 bases at V and 3 bases at J, with 11 bases in the middle. The CDR3 loop is CASSFGFKDYGYTF. Here the CDR3 DNA reads TGTGCCAGCAGTTTCGGGTTTAAGGACTATGGCTACACCTTC.

The chain employs TRBV19 and TRBJ2-3; 12 bases map to TRBD1. Unmatched junction bases numbered 6, after V lost 4 bases and J lost 4 bases. Germline V gene lookup returns CDR1 LNHDA and CDR2 SQIVND (reference sequence). The CDR3 is made up of 16 amino acids. CDR3 sequence reads: CASSRGTGGAPDTQYF. Written as DNA, the CDR3 is TGTGCCAGTAGTAGGGGGACAGGGGGCGCACCAGATACGCAGTATTTT.

CDR3 in amino acids: CASSVDSARIRLRSGANVLTF. In nucleotides, the CDR3 is TGTGCCAGCAGCGTAGATTCTGCTAGGATCAGACTTCGCTCTGGGGCCAACGTCCTGACTTTC. V gene TRBV9 combines with J gene TRBJ2-6; no reliable D call. The germline CDR1 and CDR2 sequences are SGDLS and YYNGEE. With 0 bases removed from V and 0 bases from J, the gap between germline ends came to 22 bases. The CDR3 runs to 21 residues.

CDR3 nucleotide sequence: TGTGCCAGCAGCAAAACGAGGGGGGGTCGTGGCTACACCTTC. Translating it yields CASSKTRGGRGYTF. The J gene is TRBJ1-2, the V gene TRBV21-1. TRBV21-1 corresponds to a pseudogene. The CDR3 is made up of 14 amino acids.

The rearrangement joins TRBV7-2 to TRBJ2-2; TRBD2 is a possible D gene (5 bases). This CDR3 comprises 16 residues. Germline CDR1 reads SGHTA; CDR2 reads FQGNSA. The V end lost 3 bases, the J end lost 7 bases, and 18 bases lay between the germline ends. The CDR3 DNA sequence: TGTGCCAGCAGCTTGCTGTGGAGGCAGCGCAACGGGGAGCTGTTTTTT. It encodes CASSLLWRQRNGELFF.

The chain combines TRBV7-6 with TRBJ1-1; TRBD1 matches 7 bases. This CDR3 comprises 13 residues. The J segment lost 11 bases and the V segment lost 5 bases, leaving 11 bases of the junction unmatched. Germline V gene data show CDR1 as SGHVS and CDR2 as FNYEAQ. For the CDR3, the DNA is TGTGCCAGCAGCATCGGACAGGATTTTGGCGCTTTCTTT. Protein sequence: CASSIGQDFGAFF.

The V call is TRBV2, the J call TRBJ1-1; a weak D match, TRBD1 (5 bases). Germline CDR1 reads SNHLY; CDR2 reads FYNNEI. The CDR3 runs 15 residues. Trimming pared 4 bases from V and 1 base from J, leaving 13 bases between. CDR3 in amino acids: CASSVYQGSNTEAFF. In DNA, the CDR3 is TGTGCCAGCAGTGTCTATCAGGGATCGAACACTGAAGCTTTCTTT.

This rearrangement joins TRBV27 to TRBJ1-5, with D possibly being TRBD1 (5 bases). Trimming took 3 bases from V and 0 from J, leaving 12 bases between them. Germline values: CDR1 MNHEY, CDR2 SMNVEV (reference sequence). CDR3 length: 16 amino acids. As DNA, the CDR3 is TGTGCCAGCAGTTTTGTGGGGGGTTATAGCAATCAGCCCCAGCATTTT. Amino acid sequence: CASSFVGGYSNQPQHF.

The rearrangement links TRBV27 to TRBJ2-5, with TRBD2 identical over 7 bases. Germline V gives CDR1 MNHEY, CDR2 SMNVEV (reference sequence). J was trimmed by 5 bases and V by 2 bases; bases with no gene match: 11. The CDR3 is made up of 16 amino acids. The CDR3, as DNA: TGTGCCAGCAGTTTAAGCCGGCGGGAGCTTAGGGAGACCCAGTACTTC. Encoded protein: CASSLSRRELRETQYF.

The chain carries TRBV27 and TRBJ2-7; 11 positions match TRBD2. This CDR3 contains 21 residues. The germline gives CDR1 MNHEY, CDR2 SMNVEV (reference sequence). The V and J ends lost 8 bases and 1 base, in that order; junction bases with no gene match: 25. The CDR3 region has the DNA TGTGCCAGCTCGATTTCGAAAAGAACTAGCGGGAGCTACAATCAATCCTACGAGCAGTACTTC. Protein product: CASSISKRTSGSYNQSYEQYF.

This chain connects TRBV19 to TRBJ2-1, with D perhaps TRBD1 (6 bases). V lost 2 bases to trimming and J lost 7 bases, with 18 bases between them. Germline V CDR1 and CDR2: LNHDA, SQIVND (reference sequence). The CDR3 extends over 16 amino acids. The CDR3 region has the DNA TGTGCCAGTAGTATATATGGGTCAGAGAGGGGGAATGAGCAGTTCTTC. Encoded protein: CASSIYGSERGNEQFF.

CDR3 bases: TGTGCCAGCAGTCTAAGACCTAGCGGGGCGTACCAAGAGACCCAGTACTTC. Translated, it gives CASSLRPSGAYQETQYF. The rearrangement joins TRBV27 to TRBJ2-5, with 9 bases aligning to TRBD2. From germline, CDR1 is MNHEY and CDR2 SMNVEV (reference sequence). CDR3 length: 17 residues. The ends lost 5 bases at V and 0 bases at J; junction bases unmatched: 10.

The J gene is TRBJ2-2, the V gene TRBV30, with a possible D match to TRBD2 (6 bases). Germline V gives CDR1 GTSNPN, CDR2 SVGIG (reference sequence). The CDR3 contains 17 residues. Trimming removed 1 base from V and 0 bases from J, with 15 bases in between. The CDR3 protein is CAWSGLAETANTGELFF. The CDR3 region has the DNA TGTGCCTGGAGTGGATTAGCGGAGACAGCGAACACCGGGGAGCTGTTTTTT. The full variable domain, rest sourced from reference TRBV30 and TRBJ2-2, is SQTIHQWPATLVQPVGSPLSLECTVEGTSNPNLYWYRQAAGRGLQLLFYSVGIGQISSEVPQNLSASRPQDRQFILSSKKLLLSDSGFYLCAWSGLAETANTGELFFGEGSRLTVL.

The chain has TRBV19 and TRBJ2-7; no definite D call. The V and J ends lost 4 bases and 0 bases respectively, with 10 bases between them. CDR3 size: 14 residues. Germline assignment: CDR1 LNHDA and CDR2 SQIVND (reference sequence). In DNA form, the CDR3 reads TGTGCCAGTAGTAAAAACGGTTACTCCTACGAGCAGTACTTC. Protein sequence: CASSKNGYSYEQYF. Full variable domain (rest looked up from reference TRBV19 and TRBJ2-7): DGGITQSPKYLFRKEGQNVTLSCEQNLNHDAMYWYRQDPGQGLRLIYYSQIVNDFQKGDIAEGYSVSREKKESFPLTVTSAQKNPTAFYLCASSKNGYSYEQYFGPGTRLTVT.

This chain links TRBV4-1 with TRBJ2-7; D not certain. This CDR3 is built from 15 residues. Germline V lookup: CDR1 MGHRA, CDR2 YSYEKL. V shed 0 bases and J shed 7 bases, with 16 bases lying between them. The DNA for the CDR3 is TGCGCCAGCAGCCAAGATTTACGGGTGACGGCGGAGCAGTACTTC. Amino acids: CASSQDLRVTAEQYF.

This rearrangement joins TRBV19 to TRBJ2-3; 9 bases are shared with TRBD2. The CDR3 is made up of 14 amino acids. CDR1 is LNHDA, CDR2 SQIVND, per germline (reference sequence). Trimming cost V 7 bases and J 7 bases; bases outside gene matches: 9. The chain's CDR3 is CASTPAGGVYTQYF. For the CDR3, the DNA is TGTGCCAGTACCCCAGCGGGAGGAGTGTATACGCAGTATTTT.

With regard to this clone: A read error may account for a junction end that differs from germline. The chain is built from TRBV9 and TRBJ1-1; D gene ambiguous. Germline CDR1 SGDLS, CDR2 YYNGEE. This CDR3 comprises 13 residues. CDR3 protein: CAISRKTNTEAFF. As DNA, the CDR3 is TGTGCCATCAGCCGAAAAACTAACACTGAAGCTTTCTTT.